There are a few counts of the clone carrying this TCR beta chain. Its antigen is unknown. Time point in this sample: pre-sensitization, week 0. Treatment meaning: therapeutic diphenylcyclopropenone sensitization with weekly scalp DPC. The data stem from a study of human T cells and chemical hapten exposure. The CDR3 has 13 amino acids. Germline V gene sequence: CDR1 LGHDT, CDR2 YNNKEL (reference sequence). Trimming stripped 4 bases from V and 3 bases from J, with 10 bases between. General study findings and limits: DPC sensitization left the count of TCRs above 1 in 1000 unchanged.

The study's library attached unique molecular identifiers to single cDNA molecules. TCRdb reprocessed the RACE reads via MiXCR and lists one record per CDR3 protein. This repertoire shows a few hundred thousand distinct CDR3 sequences, roughly 7.7% found once; its top ten account for around 1.2%. The sample was whole blood, taken in connection with sensitization to the hapten diphenylcyclopropenone (DPC). The sequence was obtained from a man aged 18 to 29 with alopecia areata. Some clones in this sample may be carry-over from other donors' samples. The genes are TRBV3-1 and TRBJ2-7; D uncertain. CDR3 protein: CASSPGRIYEQYF. The CDR3 DNA reads TGTGCCAGCAGCCCCGGACGGATCTACGAGCAGTACTTC.